This TCR beta chain was sequenced during a study of blood T cell repertoires in COVID-19. The V segment lost 3 bases and the J segment 0 bases; nucleotides outside the gene matches: 10. Looked up from germline, CDR1 is SEHNR and CDR2 is FQNEAQ (reference sequence). CDR3 length: 17 residues. Study processing details: The assay estimated nucleated cells by amplifying reference gene primers. Assay: immunoSEQ multiplex PCR; the TCRdb copy retains only in-frame clones and omits some. V and J calls plus clone size are reproduced from that table; the DNA served to infer D and trimming. Among 100,000 to 150,000 clones listed, over 75% were seen once.

The specimen was peripheral blood. This rearrangement joins TRBV7-9 to TRBJ1-1; 7 nucleotides match TRBD1. The sequence was obtained from a man at least 80 years old with active or convalescent COVID-19. CDR3 residues: CASSFGDSLLMNTEAFF. In nucleotides, the CDR3 is TGTGCCAGCAGCTTCGGGGACAGTCTACTTATGAACACTGAAGCTTTCTTT.